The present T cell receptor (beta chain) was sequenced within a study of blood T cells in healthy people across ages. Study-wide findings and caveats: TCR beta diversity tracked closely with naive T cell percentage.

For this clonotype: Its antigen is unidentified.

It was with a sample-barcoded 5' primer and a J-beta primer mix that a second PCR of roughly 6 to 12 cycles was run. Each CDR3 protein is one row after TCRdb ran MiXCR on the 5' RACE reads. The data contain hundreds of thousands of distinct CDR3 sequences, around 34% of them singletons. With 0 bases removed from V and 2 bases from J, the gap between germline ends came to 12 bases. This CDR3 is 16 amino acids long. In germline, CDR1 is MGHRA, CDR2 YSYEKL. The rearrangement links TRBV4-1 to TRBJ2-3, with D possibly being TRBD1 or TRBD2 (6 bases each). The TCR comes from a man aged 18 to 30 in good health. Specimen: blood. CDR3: CASSQDSGAYTDTQYF. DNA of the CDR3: TGCGCCAGCAGCCAAGATTCGGGGGCTTACACAGATACGCAGTATTTT.